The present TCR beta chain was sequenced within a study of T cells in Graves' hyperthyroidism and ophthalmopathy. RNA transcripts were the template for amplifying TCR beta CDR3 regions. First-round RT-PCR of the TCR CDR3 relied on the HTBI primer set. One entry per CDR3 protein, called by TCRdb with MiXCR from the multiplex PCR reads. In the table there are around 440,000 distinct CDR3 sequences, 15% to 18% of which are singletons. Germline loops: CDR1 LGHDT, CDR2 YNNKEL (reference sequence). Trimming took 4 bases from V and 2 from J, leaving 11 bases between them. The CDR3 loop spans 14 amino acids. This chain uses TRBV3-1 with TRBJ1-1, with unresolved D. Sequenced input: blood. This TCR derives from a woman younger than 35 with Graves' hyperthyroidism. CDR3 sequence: CASSPGVSNTEAFF. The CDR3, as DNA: TGTGCCAGCAGCCCTGGCGTATCAAACACTGAAGCTTTCTTT.